Reported below is one T cell receptor (beta chain). As yet, its antigen is unknown. The data are from a study of T cell responses to AZD1222 COVID-19 vaccine. V was cut by 3 bases and J by 11 bases, with 14 bases left in between. The length of the CDR3 is 13 residues. Germline V lookup: CDR1 GTSNPN, CDR2 SVGIG (reference sequence). TCRdb's table, derived via immunoSEQ multiplex PCR, lists solely in-frame clones and lacks some. This sample yields 95,000 to 110,000 clones, of which around 90% are seen a single time; 4.8% belongs to the top ten. Study-level points and caveats: There were vaccine-associated CD4 TCRs across spike, dominant at 160-218 and 743-854. Sampled repertoires all dated from after the peak T cell response.

The V gene is TRBV30, the J gene TRBJ1-6, with D hard to call. The specimen was peripheral blood, collected on day 0 of AZD1222 vaccination. The clonotype was recovered from an adult in good health. The CDR3: CAWSEGRAAPLHF. In nucleotides, the CDR3 is TGTGCCTGGAGCGAGGGCCGAGCAGCACCCCTCCACTTT.